This T cell receptor beta chain was observed in a study of regulatory T cells in long-lasting Graves disease. This clonotype has ten or more counts. Assembly of TCR beta libraries relied on iRepertoire HTBI primers together with Arm-PCR of CDR3 regions. A single record per CDR3 protein comes from TCRdb applying MiXCR to the multiplex PCR reads. The sample includes a few hundred thousand distinct CDR3 sequences, 15% to 20% of them seen just once. Time point specified: newly diagnosed GD, antithyroid drugs for less than 3 months. RNA from PBMCs was the source of the TCR library. This sample also appeared in a second study, on T cells in Graves' hyperthyroidism and ophthalmopathy. That report notes: Patients having uncontrolled infection, another autoimmune disease, pregnancy or lactation were not included. Initially, a first-round RT-PCR of the TCR CDR3 employed the HTBI primer set. A model using 13 V-J features told ophthalmopathy apart from stable hyperthyroidism.

The material sequenced was peripheral blood mononuclear cells (PBMCs), taken at new diagnosis, from a patient treated with antithyroid drugs. This TCR came from a woman aged 25-40 years with Graves disease.

The CDR3 DNA is TGTGCCAGCAGCTTAGATCCCCGGGGCAGCTTGAACACTGAAGCTTTCTTT. Its protein product is CASSLDPRGSLNTEAFF. The rearrangement links TRBV7-9 to TRBJ1-1; D might be TRBD1 (5 bases). Germline V gene sequence: CDR1 SEHNR, CDR2 FQNEAQ (reference sequence). V lost 1 base and J 0 bases, leaving 15 bases between the germline ends. The CDR3 has 17 amino acids.